The entry that follows covers one TCR beta chain sequence. These data come from a study of blood T cell repertoires in COVID-19. Overall study context: Specimens from acute and convalescent COVID-19 originated in the United States, Italy and Spain. T cells, B-cell-depleted T cells, or PBMCs provided the cDNA or gDNA that served as material.

The CDR3 spans 13 residues. Per germline, CDR1 LNHDA and CDR2 SQIVND (reference sequence). Trimming stripped 6 bases from V and 0 bases from J, with 7 bases between. Authors' data handling: By means of reference gene primer amplification, nucleated cell counts were estimated. Libraries were prepared by immunoSEQ multiplex PCR; TCRdb keeps only in-frame clonotypes and omits some of them. The V and J calls and clone size come from that table; D and trimming were worked out from the DNA. The sample lists 75,000 or so clones, around four fifths occurring once. Input material: peripheral blood. The TCR sequence derives from a woman older than 75 with acute or convalescent COVID-19. This chain links TRBV19 with TRBJ2-3; no clear D gene. The CDR3 here is CASSGPSTDTQYF. The CDR3 DNA reads as TGTGCCAGTAGCGGTCCTAGCACAGATACGCAGTATTTT.